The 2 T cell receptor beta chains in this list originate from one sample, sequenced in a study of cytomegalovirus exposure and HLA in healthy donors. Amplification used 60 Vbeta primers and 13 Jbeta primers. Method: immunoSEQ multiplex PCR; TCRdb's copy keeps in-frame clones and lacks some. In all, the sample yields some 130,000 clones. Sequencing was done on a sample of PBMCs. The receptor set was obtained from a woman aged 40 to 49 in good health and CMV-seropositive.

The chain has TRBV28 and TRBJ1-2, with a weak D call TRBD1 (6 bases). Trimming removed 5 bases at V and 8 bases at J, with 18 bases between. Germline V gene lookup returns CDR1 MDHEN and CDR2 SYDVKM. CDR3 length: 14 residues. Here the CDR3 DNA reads TGTGCCAGCAGTGTAAGAGGGGGATCCCTAGGCTACACCTTC. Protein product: CASSVRGGSLGYTF.

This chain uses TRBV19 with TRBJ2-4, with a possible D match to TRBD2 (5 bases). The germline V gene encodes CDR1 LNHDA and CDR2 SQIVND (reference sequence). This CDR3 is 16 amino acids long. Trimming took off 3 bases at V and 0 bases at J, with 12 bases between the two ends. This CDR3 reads CASSIEGGLAKNIQYF. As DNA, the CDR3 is TGTGCCAGTAGTATCGAAGGAGGCCTAGCCAAAAACATTCAGTACTTC. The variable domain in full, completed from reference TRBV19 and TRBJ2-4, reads DGGITQSPKYLFRKEGQNVTLSCEQNLNHDAMYWYRQDPGQGLRLIYYSQIVNDFQKGDIAEGYSVSREKKESFPLTVTSAQKNPTAFYLCASSIEGGLAKNIQYFGAGTRLSVL.